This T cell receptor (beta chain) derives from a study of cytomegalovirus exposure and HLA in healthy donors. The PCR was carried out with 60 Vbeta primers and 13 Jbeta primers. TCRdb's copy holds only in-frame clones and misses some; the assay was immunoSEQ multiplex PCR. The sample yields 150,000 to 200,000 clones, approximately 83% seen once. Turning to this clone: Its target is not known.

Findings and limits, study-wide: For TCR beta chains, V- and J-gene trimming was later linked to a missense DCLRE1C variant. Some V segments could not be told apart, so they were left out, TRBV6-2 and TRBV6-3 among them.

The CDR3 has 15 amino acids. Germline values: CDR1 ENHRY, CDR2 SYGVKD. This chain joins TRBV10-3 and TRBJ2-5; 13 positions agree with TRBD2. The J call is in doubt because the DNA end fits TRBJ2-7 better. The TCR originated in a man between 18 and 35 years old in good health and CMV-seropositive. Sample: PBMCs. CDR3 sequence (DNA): TGTGCCGCCAGTATGGGGGGACTAGCGGGGCACGAGCAGTACTTC. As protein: CAASMGGLAGHEQYF.